Below, 8 T cell receptor beta chains from the same sample are listed, as sequenced in a study of shared clonotypes between healthy human individuals. Only in-frame clones appear in the TCRdb table, and some are missing; sequencing was by immunoSEQ multiplex PCR. The table includes about 510,000 clones, 79% detected once. Sequencing was performed on PBMCs. The receptors originated from a woman aged 40 to 49 in good health. Some clones in this sample may be carry-over from other donors' samples.

The chain uses TRBV7-2 and TRBJ2-7, with D possibly matching TRBD1 (5 bases). Germline assignment: CDR1 SGHTA and CDR2 FQGNSA. With 0 bases removed from V and 8 bases from J, the gap between germline ends came to 14 bases. The CDR3 is made up of 14 amino acids. The DNA of the CDR3 is TGTGCCAGCAGCTTAGCGCCGCCCCGGACAAAGCAGTACTTC. Translating it yields CASSLAPPRTKQYF.

Concerning this clone itself: In the same sample, other DNA sequences code for this CDR3. The rearrangement joins TRBV30 to TRBJ1-1, with 8 bases that match TRBD1. V shed 8 bases, J shed 0 bases, and the junction held 2 bases outside the gene matches. This CDR3 spans 12 amino acids. Germline CDR1 reads GTSNPN; CDR2 reads SVGIG (reference sequence). The DNA for the CDR3 is TGTGCCAGGGACAGGATGAACACTGAAGCTTTCTTT. This gives the protein CARDRMNTEAFF.

The DNA for the CDR3 is TGTGCCAGCGCCCCCACAGCGGGAGACCACAATGAGCAGTTCTTC. Translated: CASAPTAGDHNEQFF. The chain has TRBV6-4 and TRBJ2-1, with 8 nucleotides matching TRBD2. CDR1 and CDR2 from the germline V gene are MRHNA and SNTAGT. V trimming: 8 bases; J trimming: 5 bases; junction bases outside the gene matches: 11. CDR3 length equals 15 residues.

The chain uses TRBV7-3 and TRBJ2-1, with TRBD2 matching over 9 bases. From germline, CDR1 is SGHTA and CDR2 FQGTGA. The CDR3 sequence is 15 residues long. V lost 5 bases, J lost 8 bases, and 10 bases stayed unmatched. The CDR3 DNA reads TGTGCCAGCAGCCCCACTAGCGGGTTTATTGATGAGCAGTTCTTC. The encoded protein is CASSPTSGFIDEQFF.

This chain links TRBV6-6 with TRBJ2-2; TRBD1 is a possible D gene (6 bases). The CDR3 is made up of 15 amino acids. V was clipped by 4 bases and J by 0 bases, with 9 bases between them. Germline assignment: CDR1 MNHNY and CDR2 SVGAGI (reference sequence). CDR3 region: CASSWDTANTGELFF. Here the CDR3 DNA reads TGTGCCAGCAGTTGGGACACAGCGAACACCGGGGAGCTGTTTTTT.

V gene TRBV5-2 combines with J gene TRBJ1-2. TRBV5-2 is tagged as a pseudogene. This CDR3 contains 12 residues. CDR3 region: CASSYGWPGYTF. In DNA, the CDR3 is TGTGCCAGCAGTTACGGATGGCCTGGCTACACCTTC.

This chain links TRBV28 with TRBJ2-7; D unresolved. Trimming removed 7 bases at V and 2 bases at J, with 15 bases between. CDR1 MDHEN and CDR2 SYDVKM come from the germline V gene. This CDR3 contains 14 residues. CDR3 nucleotides: TGTGCCAGCACCTCGCGGTACCCCCCCTACGAGCAGTACTTC. Translation: CASTSRYPPYEQYF.

V gene TRBV18 combines with J gene TRBJ2-7, with D hard to call. This CDR3 is 12 amino acids long. Germline lookup yields CDR1 KGHSH and CDR2 LQKENI. V lost 3 bases, J lost 3 bases, and 6 bases lay in between. DNA of the CDR3: TGTGCCAGCTCACCGGAGAGCTACGAGCAGTACTTC. Translation gives CASSPESYEQYF. Full variable domain (outside the CDR3, taken from reference TRBV18 and TRBJ2-7): NAGVMQNPRHLVRRRGQEARLRCSPMKGHSHVYWYRQLPEEGLKFMVYLQKENIIDESGMPKERFSAEFPKEGPSILRIQQVVRGDSAAYFCASSPESYEQYFGPGTRLTVT.